The T cell receptor beta chain under discussion was sequenced for a study of blood T cell repertoires in COVID-19 (TCRdb year 2020). Study-wide context: Samples covering the acute and convalescent phases of COVID-19 were provided by collaborators in the United States, Italy and Spain. The material from the prospective study consisted of cDNA or gDNA derived from T cells, B-cell-depleted T cells, or PBMCs. The dataset comprised deeply sampled blood TCRbeta repertoires from subjects exposed to, actively infected with, or recovered from COVID-19. The repertoires were made available in a free public database intended to serve as a resource for research on the immune response to SARS-CoV-2. The samples were drawn from two sources: the first 160 participants of the ongoing ImmuneRACE study, and 1,000 to 1,500 subjects contributed by 6 global collaborators. Sample metadata almost always included a de-identified subject ID, COVID-19 status, age in years and sex. Where HLA class I and class II types were available, the types were taken from metadata supplied by the sample provider, not from assay-based typing. What the research found in general, with its limitations: Clinical and demographic metadata were provided uncurated, with the amount varying by source and participant.

TCRbeta CDR3 regions were amplified from genomic DNA using the immunoSEQ Assay, a bias-controlled multiplex PCR. The original methods were these. The number of nucleated cells in each sample was estimated by amplification of reference gene primers within the assay. To quantify the absolute abundance of each unique TCRbeta CDR3 rearrangement, sequence reads were collapsed and filtered. Productive Simpson clonality was computed per sample as the square root of Simpson's diversity index over productive rearrangements. In its TCRdb copy, this immuneACCESS table keeps in-frame sequences only and misses some clones. Where compared with another copy, unresolved V genes explain less than half of these, and the others have no known cause. The V and J calls and clone size were taken over from that table, and D and trimming were inferred from the DNA. Counted in this sample were under 450,000 clones; 75% to 90% of them appeared once. 7.1% of the sample lies in the top ten.

As regards this clone: The antigen it recognizes is unknown. Base qualities are missing; no much larger clone stands one base away.

V loses 1 base of germline sequence and J loses 3 bases, and the interval between the two ends is 9 bases. The germline V gene (reference sequence) provides CDR1 SGHAT and CDR2 FQDESV. From the cysteine up to the phenylalanine, the CDR3 has a length of 14 residues. This entry keeps only the CDR3 DNA: 42 bases, framed from base 1. One collaborating source in Seattle enrolled patients during active infection and followed them longitudinally through the course of disease. Each collaborating institution followed its own protocols to collect whole blood in K2EDTA tubes. For TCRbeta analysis, collaborators shipped samples as frozen whole blood, isolated PBMCs, or DNA extracted from either of those sample types.

The sequenced material came from peripheral blood. This clonotype was sampled from a woman aged 60-70 years with COVID-19, enrolled during active disease. Recombination joined TRBV11-1 with TRBJ2-5; TRBD1 could be the D gene, as 5 bases match. The DNA is TGTGCCAGCAGCTTAGAGGGCAGGGAAGAGACCCAGTACTTC. Its amino acids are CASSLEGREETQYF.